This TCR beta chain comes out of a study of CD8 T cells in ankylosing spondylitis. General observations from the study: Relatively rare in peripheral blood, disease-linked clones were also CD8+. Clones linked to disease were reported to show significant enrichment in matched ankylosing spondylitis synovial fluid.

Germline CDR1 reads SNHLY; CDR2 reads FYNNEI. V lost 1 base to trimming and J lost 2 bases, with 15 bases between them. The CDR3 runs to 16 residues. On this clonotype itself: What it binds is not known.

TCRdb passed the 5' RACE reads through MiXCR, listing each CDR3 protein once. This sample has 190,000 or so distinct CDR3 sequences, with 9.5% to 15% found just once. This chain links TRBV2 with TRBJ2-7; D perhaps matches TRBD2 (6 bases). The clonotype comes from a male donor with ankylosing spondylitis or in good health (not recorded which). The sequenced sample was blood, either unsorted or a sorted T cell fraction (not recorded which). CDR3 protein: CASSEVGLADAYEQYF. CDR3 nucleotide sequence: TGTGCCAGCAGTGAAGTGGGATTAGCGGACGCCTACGAGCAGTACTTC.